The text below deals with one T cell receptor beta chain. The data originate from a study of T cell changes during pregnancy in multiple sclerosis. The V gene end was trimmed by 6 bases and the J gene end by 4 bases; junction bases not matched to a gene: 5. CDR1 MNHNS and CDR2 SASEGT come from the germline V gene. CDR3 size: 14 residues. Here immunoSEQ multiplex PCR was the method, and the copy in TCRdb shows in-frame clones only, minus some. The sample records around 130,000 clones, 85% to 95% being singletons. Sequencing was performed on peripheral blood, taken before pregnancy. The source is a female donor with multiple sclerosis, enrolled in a pregnancy study. The gene calls are TRBV6-1 and TRBJ1-1; TRBD1 matches 10 bases. CDR3: CASSKGQGITEAFF. The CDR3 bases are TGTGCCAGCAGCAAGGGACAGGGGATCACTGAAGCTTTCTTT.